A selection of T cell receptor beta chains follows, all from one sample in a study of blood T cell repertoires in COVID-19. Measured with immunoSEQ multiplex PCR; TCRdb has only the in-frame clones, and not every one. Of 250,000 to 300,000 clones in the sample, 83% are singletons; the top ten hold 4.5% to 7%. Specimen: peripheral blood. The receptors stem from a man older than 75 with acute or convalescent COVID-19. Each CDR3 is given with its conserved first and last residue. Fields, in order: clone size, D gene, V gene, J gene, CDR3 protein, CDR3 DNA. The D gene is left open where the match is weak. Rows may omit the clone size; those that give it use once, few, many or a size class.

abundance: NA
d_gene: TRBD2
v_gene: TRBV7-9
j_gene: TRBJ2-1
CDR3aa: CASSSRLAGLLNEQFF
CDR3nt: TGTGCCAGCAGCTCGAGGCTAGCGGGACTTTTAAATGAGCAGTTCTTC

abundance: NA
d_gene: NA
v_gene: TRBV18
j_gene: TRBJ1-3
CDR3aa: CASSPQQSGNTIYF
CDR3nt: TGTGCCAGCTCACCCCAACAGTCTGGAAACACCATATATTTT

abundance: NA
d_gene: NA
v_gene: TRBV7-6
j_gene: TRBJ1-6
CDR3aa: CASSLNAGVSSYNSPLHF
CDR3nt: TGTGCCAGCAGCTTAAACGCAGGGGTCAGCTCCTATAATTCACCCCTCCACTTT

abundance: once
d_gene: TRBD1
v_gene: TRBV29-1
j_gene: TRBJ1-2
CDR3aa: CSGQTGNYGYTF
CDR3nt: TGCAGCGGGCAGACAGGGAACTATGGCTACACCTTC

abundance: few
d_gene: NA
v_gene: TRBV6-1
j_gene: TRBJ1-3
CDR3aa: CASSEVYTIYF
CDR3nt: TGTGCCAGCAGTGAAGTATACACCATATATTTT

abundance: NA
d_gene: NA
v_gene: TRBV4-1
j_gene: TRBJ2-4
CDR3aa: CASSQEGAGLAKNIQYF
CDR3nt: TGCGCCAGCAGCCAAGAGGGGGCAGGGTTAGCCAAAAACATTCAGTACTTC

abundance: once
d_gene: TRBD1
v_gene: TRBV2
j_gene: TRBJ2-2
CDR3aa: CASRVDGTGGIAGELFF
CDR3nt: TGTGCCAGCAGGGTCGACGGGACAGGGGGAATTGCCGGGGAGCTGTTTTTT

abundance: NA
d_gene: TRBD1
v_gene: TRBV7-2
j_gene: TRBJ2-7
CDR3aa: CASRRDSRYEQYF
CDR3nt: TGTGCCAGCAGACGGGACAGCCGATACGAGCAGTACTTC

abundance: NA
d_gene: NA
v_gene: TRBV29-1
j_gene: TRBJ1-2
CDR3aa: CSVDSYGYTF
CDR3nt: TGCAGCGTTGACTCTTATGGCTACACCTTC

abundance: NA
d_gene: NA
v_gene: TRBV5-1
j_gene: TRBJ2-7
CDR3aa: CASSLIGAYEQYF
CDR3nt: TGCGCCAGCAGCTTGATCGGAGCCTACGAGCAGTACTTC

abundance: few
d_gene: TRBD1
v_gene: TRBV19
j_gene: TRBJ1-1
CDR3aa: CASRSPRDRGTEAFF
CDR3nt: TGTGCCAGTAGGTCCCCCCGGGACAGGGGCACTGAAGCTTTCTTT

abundance: NA
d_gene: NA
v_gene: TRBV7-9
j_gene: TRBJ2-1
CDR3aa: CASSLEGTQQFF
CDR3nt: TGTGCCAGCAGCTTAGAAGGGACTCAGCAGTTCTTC

abundance: NA
d_gene: NA
v_gene: TRBV24-1
j_gene: TRBJ2-3
CDR3aa: CATSDLGGKRVEDTQYF
CDR3nt: TGTGCCACCTCAGACCTGGGGGGTAAACGGGTGGAAGATACGCAGTATTTT

abundance: NA
d_gene: NA
v_gene: TRBV5-1
j_gene: TRBJ2-7
CDR3aa: CASRTQGANYEQYF
CDR3nt: TGCGCCAGCAGAACACAGGGCGCCAACTACGAGCAGTACTTC

abundance: NA
d_gene: TRBD1
v_gene: TRBV5-6
j_gene: TRBJ1-6
CDR3aa: CASSAGTGDNSPLHF
CDR3nt: TGTGCCAGCAGCGCCGGGACAGGGGATAATTCACCCCTCCACTTT

abundance: NA
d_gene: NA
v_gene: TRBV5-1
j_gene: TRBJ2-1
CDR3aa: CASSLALSPANEQFF
CDR3nt: TGCGCCAGCAGCTTGGCCCTTTCTCCAGCGAATGAGCAGTTCTTC

abundance: NA
d_gene: TRBD2
v_gene: TRBV3-1/TRBV3-2
j_gene: TRBJ2-2
CDR3aa: CASSQAGSSGINTGELFF
CDR3nt: TGTGCCAGCAGCCAGGCAGGCTCCAGCGGGATTAACACCGGGGAGCTGTTTTTT

abundance: NA
d_gene: NA
v_gene: TRBV7-9
j_gene: TRBJ2-2
CDR3aa: CASKGGTGELFF
CDR3nt: TGTGCCAGCAAAGGCGGGACCGGGGAGCTGTTTTTT

abundance: NA
d_gene: NA
v_gene: TRBV5-1
j_gene: TRBJ2-5
CDR3aa: CASSIGIAETQYF
CDR3nt: TGCGCCAGCAGTATCGGGATAGCGGAGACCCAGTACTTC

abundance: NA
d_gene: TRBD1
v_gene: TRBV5-1
j_gene: TRBJ1-1
CDR3aa: CASSTSPTGPSSEAFF
CDR3nt: TGCGCCAGCAGCACCTCACCGACAGGGCCGTCGTCTGAAGCTTTCTTT

abundance: NA
d_gene: TRBD2
v_gene: TRBV2
j_gene: TRBJ2-7
CDR3aa: CASSELASGIYEQYF
CDR3nt: TGTGCCAGCAGTGAATTGGCTAGCGGGATTTACGAGCAGTACTTC

abundance: NA
d_gene: NA
v_gene: TRBV9
j_gene: TRBJ2-3
CDR3aa: CASSVGLSSTDTQYF
CDR3nt: TGTGCCAGCAGCGTAGGTTTGTCTAGCACAGATACGCAGTATTTT

abundance: NA
d_gene: NA
v_gene: TRBV18
j_gene: TRBJ2-3
CDR3aa: CASSPGGISSTDTQYF
CDR3nt: TGTGCCAGCTCACCTGGGGGGATCTCTAGCACAGATACGCAGTATTTT

abundance: NA
d_gene: TRBD1
v_gene: TRBV5-1
j_gene: TRBJ2-1
CDR3aa: CASSFVTGVYNEQFF
CDR3nt: TGCGCCAGCAGCTTCGTGACAGGGGTTTACAATGAGCAGTTCTTC

abundance: NA
d_gene: TRBD2
v_gene: TRBV4-1
j_gene: TRBJ2-7
CDR3aa: CASSQDRASGASSYEQYF
CDR3nt: TGCGCCAGCAGCCAAGATAGGGCTAGCGGAGCCAGCTCCTACGAGCAGTACTTC

abundance: NA
d_gene: NA
v_gene: TRBV28
j_gene: TRBJ1-4
CDR3aa: CASSFFQGGEKLFF
CDR3nt: TGTGCCAGCAGTTTCTTCCAGGGAGGTGAAAAACTGTTTTTT

abundance: NA
d_gene: TRBD1
v_gene: TRBV5-1
j_gene: TRBJ2-1
CDR3aa: CASSLDGTGGLNEQFF
CDR3nt: TGCGCCAGCAGCTTGGACGGGACAGGGGGCCTCAATGAGCAGTTCTTC

abundance: NA
d_gene: TRBD1
v_gene: TRBV7-8
j_gene: TRBJ2-7
CDR3aa: CASSSGDRGSSEQYF
CDR3nt: TGTGCCAGCAGCTCTGGGGACAGGGGTTCGTCCGAGCAGTACTTC

abundance: NA
d_gene: TRBD1
v_gene: TRBV9
j_gene: TRBJ2-5
CDR3aa: CASSVIGTGWAETQYF
CDR3nt: TGTGCCAGCAGCGTAATCGGGACAGGGTGGGCAGAGACCCAGTACTTC

abundance: NA
d_gene: NA
v_gene: TRBV6-2/TRBV6-3
j_gene: TRBJ1-4
CDR3aa: CASSLREKLFF
CDR3nt: TGTGCCAGCAGCCTCAGGGAAAAACTGTTTTTT

abundance: NA
d_gene: TRBD1
v_gene: TRBV7-9
j_gene: TRBJ2-5
CDR3aa: CASSRQGRGRETQYF
CDR3nt: TGTGCCAGCAGCCGACAGGGTAGGGGACGAGAGACCCAGTACTTC

abundance: NA
d_gene: NA
v_gene: TRBV12-3/TRBV12-4
j_gene: TRBJ2-7
CDR3aa: CASSARVGEQYF
CDR3nt: TGTGCCAGCAGTGCCAGGGTCGGCGAGCAGTACTTC

abundance: once
d_gene: TRBD1
v_gene: TRBV24-1
j_gene: TRBJ2-4
CDR3aa: CATSDGQAVKNIQYF
CDR3nt: TGTGCCACCAGTGACGGACAGGCAGTCAAAAACATTCAGTACTTC

abundance: NA
d_gene: NA
v_gene: TRBV6-5
j_gene: TRBJ2-7
CDR3aa: CASTSGVGYEQYF
CDR3nt: TGTGCCAGCACCTCGGGGGTGGGCTACGAGCAGTACTTC

abundance: once
d_gene: TRBD2
v_gene: TRBV10-3
j_gene: TRBJ2-1
CDR3aa: CAISGAGGGYNEQFF
CDR3nt: TGTGCCATCAGTGGGGCGGGAGGGGGTTACAATGAGCAGTTCTTC

abundance: NA
d_gene: TRBD1
v_gene: TRBV7-7
j_gene: TRBJ2-5
CDR3aa: CASSLGGWGQGETQYF
CDR3nt: TGTGCCAGCAGCTTAGGGGGGTGGGGACAGGGAGAGACCCAGTACTTC

abundance: NA
d_gene: NA
v_gene: TRBV10-3
j_gene: TRBJ2-7
CDR3aa: CAIREGGGHEQYF
CDR3nt: TGTGCCATCAGGGAAGGGGGGGGCCACGAGCAGTACTTC

abundance: NA
d_gene: NA
v_gene: TRBV2
j_gene: TRBJ1-5
CDR3aa: CASRLRTDSNQPQHF
CDR3nt: TGTGCCAGCAGACTACGGACAGATAGCAATCAGCCCCAGCATTTT

abundance: few
d_gene: NA
v_gene: TRBV5-5
j_gene: TRBJ1-1
CDR3aa: CASSLDLSRPNTEAFF
CDR3nt: TGTGCCAGCAGCTTGGATCTGTCCAGGCCGAACACTGAAGCTTTCTTT

abundance: NA
d_gene: NA
v_gene: TRBV6-1
j_gene: TRBJ1-5
CDR3aa: CASSEGRNQPQHF
CDR3nt: TGTGCCAGCAGTGAAGGCAGAAATCAGCCCCAGCATTTT

abundance: once
d_gene: TRBD2
v_gene: TRBV7-9
j_gene: TRBJ2-4
CDR3aa: CASSLSGLAGWNIQYF
CDR3nt: TGTGCCAGCAGCTTATCGGGACTAGCGGGTTGGAACATTCAGTACTTC

abundance: NA
d_gene: NA
v_gene: TRBV2
j_gene: TRBJ2-3
CDR3aa: CASRQGRGPDTQYF
CDR3nt: TGTGCCAGCAGGCAGGGGCGCGGCCCAGATACGCAGTATTTT

abundance: NA
d_gene: NA
v_gene: TRBV5-1
j_gene: TRBJ1-5
CDR3aa: CASSLEGTENQPQHF
CDR3nt: TGCGCCAGCAGCTTGGAGGGGACTGAAAATCAGCCCCAGCATTTT

abundance: NA
d_gene: TRBD1
v_gene: TRBV4-1
j_gene: TRBJ1-4
CDR3aa: CASSPEPPGGYEKLFF
CDR3nt: TGCGCCAGCAGCCCAGAACCCCCAGGGGGGTATGAAAAACTGTTTTTT

abundance: NA
d_gene: NA
v_gene: TRBV3-1/TRBV3-2
j_gene: TRBJ1-1
CDR3aa: CASSQGGRRTEAFF
CDR3nt: TGTGCCAGCAGCCAAGGTGGACGGAGGACTGAAGCTTTCTTT

abundance: NA
d_gene: TRBD2
v_gene: TRBV24-1
j_gene: TRBJ2-1
CDR3aa: CATSDPTGTSGYNEQFF
CDR3nt: TGTGCCACCAGTGATCCAACCGGGACTAGTGGGTACAATGAGCAGTTCTTC

abundance: NA
d_gene: NA
v_gene: TRBV9
j_gene: TRBJ1-2
CDR3aa: CASSALSAASYGYTF
CDR3nt: TGTGCCAGCAGCGCCCTCAGTGCAGCGAGCTATGGCTACACCTTC

abundance: NA
d_gene: NA
v_gene: TRBV20-1
j_gene: TRBJ2-3
CDR3aa: CSASIGRDSSTDTQYF
CDR3nt: TGCAGTGCTAGTATTGGTCGGGACTCAAGCACAGATACGCAGTATTTT

abundance: NA
d_gene: TRBD1
v_gene: TRBV6-5
j_gene: TRBJ1-6
CDR3aa: CASRQTGGSALHF
CDR3nt: TGTGCCAGCAGACAGACAGGGGGAAGCGCCCTCCACTTT

abundance: NA
d_gene: TRBD1
v_gene: TRBV5-5
j_gene: TRBJ2-1
CDR3aa: CASSLVATGWDNEQFF
CDR3nt: TGTGCCAGCAGCTTGGTCGCGACAGGGTGGGACAATGAGCAGTTCTTC

abundance: NA
d_gene: NA
v_gene: TRBV3-1/TRBV3-2
j_gene: TRBJ2-5
CDR3aa: CASSQDQPGSRETQYF
CDR3nt: TGTGCCAGCAGCCAAGATCAACCGGGATCAAGAGAGACCCAGTACTTC

abundance: NA
d_gene: NA
v_gene: TRBV25-1
j_gene: TRBJ1-2
CDR3aa: CASSEAPGGAHYGYTF
CDR3nt: TGTGCCAGCAGTGAAGCCCCGGGGGGGGCCCACTATGGCTACACCTTC

abundance: NA
d_gene: NA
v_gene: TRBV24-1
j_gene: TRBJ2-2
CDR3aa: CATSGPTAMDTGELFF
CDR3nt: TGTGCCACCAGTGGCCCGACAGCGATGGACACCGGGGAGCTGTTTTTT

abundance: once
d_gene: TRBD2
v_gene: TRBV9
j_gene: TRBJ2-1
CDR3aa: CASSGTSAIGDNEQFF
CDR3nt: TGTGCCAGCAGCGGGACTAGCGCGATAGGGGACAATGAGCAGTTCTTC

abundance: NA
d_gene: NA
v_gene: TRBV30
j_gene: TRBJ2-7
CDR3aa: CAWSFSSYEQYF
CDR3nt: TGTGCCTGGAGTTTTTCATCCTACGAGCAGTACTTC

abundance: few
d_gene: NA
v_gene: TRBV5-1
j_gene: TRBJ2-7
CDR3aa: CASSLAGRSTYEQYF
CDR3nt: TGCGCCAGCAGCTTGGCCGGCAGGTCGACCTACGAGCAGTACTTC

abundance: NA
d_gene: NA
v_gene: TRBV2
j_gene: TRBJ2-1
CDR3aa: CASSGLSGTSPRGWNEQFF
CDR3nt: TGTGCCAGCAGTGGCCTAAGTGGGACTTCCCCTCGGGGGTGGAATGAGCAGTTCTTC

abundance: NA
d_gene: TRBD1
v_gene: TRBV19
j_gene: TRBJ1-5
CDR3aa: CASSIGTGRSNQPQHF
CDR3nt: TGTGCCAGTAGTATTGGGACAGGGAGAAGCAATCAGCCCCAGCATTTT

abundance: NA
d_gene: NA
v_gene: TRBV6-5
j_gene: TRBJ1-6
CDR3aa: CASSRTEARFTLHF
CDR3nt: TGTGCCAGCAGTAGGACGGAGGCTAGGTTCACCCTCCACTTT